The rows below give T cell receptor beta chains drawn from one sample of a study of T-cell reconstitution after alpha-beta-depleted transplantation in children. Each CDR3 protein gets one entry after TCRdb re-called the PCR reads with MiXCR. The sample has around 140,000 distinct CDR3 sequences; around 8.8% are singletons. The sequenced sample was PBMCs, mostly from graft donor cells, obtained 180 days after TCRalphabeta/CD19-depleted stem cell transplant. These receptors all stem from a female patient aged 2-15 years who had a stem cell transplant for congenital amegakaryocytic thrombocytopenia, so the T cells may come from the graft donor. The CDR3 runs from the conserved cysteine through the conserved F or W. The D gene is left open where the match is weak. Part of the rows lack a size; the others show once, few, many or a class for expanded clones.

TRBV6-5,NA,TRBJ2-5,NA,13,TGTGCCAGCCGTTCGTATTCGGGGGAGACCCAGTACTTC,CASRSYSGETQYF
TRBV7-8,many,TRBJ2-1,TRBD2,15,TGTGCCAGCAGCTTAGTACTAGCGGGATACAATGAGCAGTTCTTC,CASSLVLAGYNEQFF
TRBV3-1,many,TRBJ1-3,NA,12,TGTGCCAGCAGCCAAGCCCGGGACACCATATATTTT,CASSQARDTIYF
TRBV15,many,TRBJ2-5,TRBD2,17,TGTGCCACCGGATCTACCCGGACTAGCGGGAGAACTGAGACCCAGTACTTC,CATGSTRTSGRTETQYF
TRBV7-2,many,TRBJ2-5,NA,13,TGTGCCAGCAGCTCCTTTAGGGGGGAGACCCAGTACTTC,CASSSFRGETQYF
TRBV20-1,many,TRBJ2-5,NA,14,TGCAGTGCTAGTCCTCTGGGTGTGCTGGAGACCCAGTACTTC,CSASPLGVLETQYF
TRBV7-6,many,TRBJ1-6,NA,14,TGTGCCAGCACCGCCCGTCACGGGAATTCACCCCTCCACTTT,CASTARHGNSPLHF
TRBV5-4,NA,TRBJ1-2,NA,13,TGTGCCAGCAGCTCGGGGCTCCTCGGGGGCTACACCTTC,CASSSGLLGGYTF
TRBV5-1,many,TRBJ1-3,NA,15,TGCGCCAGCAGCTTGCAAGGGGTCTCTGGAAACACCATATATTTT,CASSLQGVSGNTIYF
TRBV2,many,TRBJ2-1,NA,13,TGTGCCAGCAGTGAGGGCCTGAGGGATGAGCAGTTCTTC,CASSEGLRDEQFF
TRBV5-6,NA,TRBJ2-7,NA,15,TGTGCCAGCAGCTTGGTGGGGCTCTTAAAAGACGAGCAGTACTTC,CASSLVGLLKDEQYF
TRBV5-5,few,TRBJ1-1,NA,15,TGTGCCAGCAGCTTGGTAGGGGGGGTCCCCCTTGAAGCTTTCTTT,CASSLVGGVPLEAFF
TRBV5-1,many,TRBJ2-5,NA,18,TGCGCCAGCTCGGAATTCGGGATTGACGGGACGTCTCAAGAGACCCAGTACTTC,CASSEFGIDGTSQETQYF